The entry below gives a single T cell receptor beta chain sequence along with its context. Its target antigen remains unknown. Qualities for individual bases were not recorded, and no much larger clone is one base off. This sample is drawn from a study of regulatory and conventional T cells in breast cancer (dated by TCRdb to the mid-2010s). Library construction relied on PCR. Sequencing relied on an Illumina MiSeq. TCRdb's own reprocessing of the public reads used fastp at Q25 and MiXCR and kept productive beta chains. Every entry covers one CDR3 protein and lists the most common genes and DNA from its rows. For this sample the table gives about 16,000 distinct CDR3 sequences, of which 32% were detected only once. Roughly 1.5% of the sample belongs to the ten largest clones. The germline V gene gives CDR1 as MNHEY and CDR2 as SVGAGI. Deletion took 3 bases off V and 0 bases off J, with a span of 12 bases between the germline ends. The CDR3 measures 15 amino acids from cysteine to phenylalanine. Only the CDR3 DNA is retained, 45 bases long and in frame from the first base.

The receptor's source is a female donor in good health. The chain uses TRBV6-5 and TRBJ2-7; there is no confident call for the D gene. Sequences were obtained from conventional T cells from blood. The bases are TGTGCCAGCAGTTATTACACCAGGAGCTCCTACGAGCAGTACTTC. This codes for CASSYYTRSSYEQYF.